Listed below are T cell receptor beta chains from one sample, sequenced in a study of T cells in Graves' hyperthyroidism and ophthalmopathy. TCRdb itself ran the multiplex PCR reads through MiXCR, one entry per CDR3 protein. The data contain hundreds of thousands of distinct CDR3 sequences, 40% to 55% of them seen just once; the ten biggest clones take up 6.5% to 9%. The sample comprised peripheral blood or thyroid tissue (not recorded which). The receptors shown here come from an adult man with Graves' disease, either hyperthyroidism or ophthalmopathy (not recorded which). Both conserved end residues are part of each CDR3. The D gene is left open where the match is weak. Size tells how often a clone was seen (once, few, many) or the class of an expanded clone, and some rows leave it out.

d_gene: -
abundance: few
j_gene: TRBJ1-5
v_gene: TRBV7-6
CDR3nt: TGTGCCAGCAGCCAAGGCACCGACTATAGCAATCAGCCCCAGCATTTT
CDR3aa: CASSQGTDYSNQPQHF

d_gene: TRBD1
abundance: -
j_gene: TRBJ1-2
v_gene: TRBV19
CDR3nt: TGTGCCAGTAGTATCCAGCGGGACAGGGGTATTGGCTACACCTTC
CDR3aa: CASSIQRDRGIGYTF

d_gene: -
abundance: few
j_gene: TRBJ1-3
v_gene: TRBV7-9
CDR3nt: TGTGCCAGCAGCTTAAAGATTCCCCACTCTGGAAACACCATATATTTT
CDR3aa: CASSLKIPHSGNTIYF

d_gene: -
abundance: -
j_gene: TRBJ1-2
v_gene: TRBV15
CDR3nt: TGTGCCACCAGCAGCTTCCAGGACGGTTATGGCTACACCTTC
CDR3aa: CATSSFQDGYGYTF

d_gene: TRBD1
abundance: few
j_gene: TRBJ1-2
v_gene: TRBV11-2
CDR3nt: TGTGCCAGCAGCCCTGACAGGGGGCAACATTATGGCTACACCTTC
CDR3aa: CASSPDRGQHYGYTF

d_gene: -
abundance: -
j_gene: TRBJ2-5
v_gene: TRBV10-3
CDR3nt: TGTGCCCGACAGTACCAAGAGACCCAGTACTTC
CDR3aa: CARQYQETQYF

d_gene: -
abundance: -
j_gene: TRBJ1-5
v_gene: TRBV10-1
CDR3nt: TGCGCCAGCAGTGAGTCGGCAGCTAATCAGCCCCAGCATTTT
CDR3aa: CASSESAANQPQHF

d_gene: -
abundance: few
j_gene: TRBJ1-2
v_gene: TRBV29-1
CDR3nt: TGCAGCGTTCCAGGGGCGGGCTATGGCTACACCTTC
CDR3aa: CSVPGAGYGYTF

d_gene: -
abundance: -
j_gene: TRBJ1-2
v_gene: TRBV11-2
CDR3nt: TGTGCCAGCGGCTTTGGGGACGGTGATGGCTACACCTTC
CDR3aa: CASGFGDGDGYTF

d_gene: TRBD1
abundance: few
j_gene: TRBJ1-2
v_gene: TRBV4-2
CDR3nt: TGTGCCAGCAGCCAAGAGCGACAGGGCTTCGGCTACACCTTC
CDR3aa: CASSQERQGFGYTF

d_gene: TRBD2
abundance: few
j_gene: TRBJ2-7
v_gene: TRBV13
CDR3nt: TGTGCCAGCAGCTGGCGGACTAGCGGAACCTACGAGCAGTACTTC
CDR3aa: CASSWRTSGTYEQYF

d_gene: -
abundance: few
j_gene: TRBJ2-7
v_gene: TRBV10-2
CDR3nt: TGCGCCAGCTGCTCGGGAGCCGCCTCCTACGAGCAGTACTTC
CDR3aa: CASCSGAASYEQYF

d_gene: TRBD1
abundance: -
j_gene: TRBJ1-5
v_gene: TRBV12-3/TRBV12-4
CDR3nt: TGTGCCAGCACCACACAGGGGCCCGATCAGCCCCAGCATTTT
CDR3aa: CASTTQGPDQPQHF

d_gene: -
abundance: -
j_gene: TRBJ2-5
v_gene: TRBV10-3
CDR3nt: TGTGCCATCGCCCGGGCATGGCGAGAGACCCAGTACTTC
CDR3aa: CAIARAWRETQYF

d_gene: TRBD2
abundance: -
j_gene: TRBJ2-7
v_gene: TRBV7-9
CDR3nt: TGTGCCAGCAGCGTTCGACTAGCGGGAAACCACTACGAGCAGTACTTC
CDR3aa: CASSVRLAGNHYEQYF

d_gene: -
abundance: -
j_gene: TRBJ2-7
v_gene: TRBV20-1
CDR3nt: TGCAGTGCTAGCGGGGGTGGCGAGCAGTACTTC
CDR3aa: CSASGGGEQYF

d_gene: TRBD1
abundance: -
j_gene: TRBJ1-4
v_gene: TRBV7-2
CDR3nt: TGTGCCAGCAGCAAGCGGACAGGGGCAACTAATGAAAAACTGTTTTTT
CDR3aa: CASSKRTGATNEKLFF

d_gene: -
abundance: many
j_gene: TRBJ2-5
v_gene: TRBV2
CDR3nt: TGTGCCAGCAGTAATCAGGGTCGAGAGACCCAGTACTTC
CDR3aa: CASSNQGRETQYF

d_gene: TRBD1
abundance: -
j_gene: TRBJ1-3
v_gene: TRBV7-9
CDR3nt: TGTGCCAGCGACCGGACAGGTGGAATCTCTGGAAACACCATATATTTT
CDR3aa: CASDRTGGISGNTIYF

d_gene: TRBD2
abundance: -
j_gene: TRBJ2-2
v_gene: TRBV6-6
CDR3nt: TGTGCCAGCAGTTACATCCTAGCGGGGGGCATGAACACCGGGGAGCTGTTTTTT
CDR3aa: CASSYILAGGMNTGELFF

d_gene: TRBD1
abundance: -
j_gene: TRBJ1-4
v_gene: TRBV10-2
CDR3nt: TGCGCCAAGGGACAGGGTGACGAAAAACTGTTTTTT
CDR3aa: CAKGQGDEKLFF

d_gene: -
abundance: -
j_gene: TRBJ1-4
v_gene: TRBV10-3
CDR3nt: TGTGCCATCAGTGAGGGAGATGAAAAACTGTTTTTT
CDR3aa: CAISEGDEKLFF

d_gene: TRBD1
abundance: once
j_gene: TRBJ2-6
v_gene: TRBV7-4
CDR3nt: TGTGCCAGCAGCGTAGTAGGGGGCCCTGGGGCCAACGTCCTGACTTTC
CDR3aa: CASSVVGGPGANVLTF

d_gene: -
abundance: -
j_gene: TRBJ1-6
v_gene: TRBV7-9
CDR3nt: TGTGCCAGCAGCCGGACGCCGACCCCCCTCCACTTT
CDR3aa: CASSRTPTPLHF

d_gene: TRBD1
abundance: -
j_gene: TRBJ1-1
v_gene: TRBV19
CDR3nt: TGTGCCAGTTTCCGATCAACAGGGGGCACTGAAGCTTTCTTT
CDR3aa: CASFRSTGGTEAFF

d_gene: TRBD2
abundance: few
j_gene: TRBJ2-2
v_gene: TRBV12-5
CDR3nt: TGTGCTAGTGGTTTCTTAGCGGGAGCCACCGGGGAGCTGTTTTTT
CDR3aa: CASGFLAGATGELFF

d_gene: -
abundance: few
j_gene: TRBJ2-7
v_gene: TRBV5-4
CDR3nt: TGTGCCAGCAGCCAGCCCGGGACATCTTACGAGCAGTACTTC
CDR3aa: CASSQPGTSYEQYF

d_gene: TRBD1
abundance: -
j_gene: TRBJ2-7
v_gene: TRBV2
CDR3nt: TGTGCCAGCAGTAAACGACAGGGCTACGAGCAGTACTTC
CDR3aa: CASSKRQGYEQYF

d_gene: -
abundance: -
j_gene: TRBJ1-6
v_gene: TRBV10-2
CDR3nt: TGCGCCAGCAGTGAACGAGGGGATTTATCTAATTCACCCCTCCACTTT
CDR3aa: CASSERGDLSNSPLHF

d_gene: -
abundance: many
j_gene: TRBJ1-1
v_gene: TRBV24-1
CDR3nt: TGTGCCACCAGTGTCGGTATAAGGGCTGAAGCTTTCTTT
CDR3aa: CATSVGIRAEAFF

d_gene: -
abundance: few
j_gene: TRBJ2-7
v_gene: TRBV5-1
CDR3nt: TGCGCCAGCAGCTTCTCCGGGGGAGTAGGGTACGAGCAGTACTTC
CDR3aa: CASSFSGGVGYEQYF

d_gene: -
abundance: -
j_gene: TRBJ2-7
v_gene: TRBV10-3
CDR3nt: TGTGCCAGCAGATGGACAGAACAAGGGGCCTACGAGCAGTACTTC
CDR3aa: CASRWTEQGAYEQYF

d_gene: -
abundance: -
j_gene: TRBJ1-6
v_gene: TRBV7-8
CDR3nt: TGTGCCAGCAGCTTTGGTCACAGGGACGGAACGAATTCACCCCTCCACTTT
CDR3aa: CASSFGHRDGTNSPLHF

d_gene: -
abundance: many
j_gene: TRBJ2-7
v_gene: TRBV2
CDR3nt: TGTGCCAGCAGTGAACTGGGGGAGGAGCAGTACTTC
CDR3aa: CASSELGEEQYF

d_gene: -
abundance: -
j_gene: TRBJ1-2
v_gene: TRBV7-4
CDR3nt: TGTGCCAGCAGCTTATCGCGGACGCACTATGGCTACACCTTC
CDR3aa: CASSLSRTHYGYTF

d_gene: -
abundance: -
j_gene: TRBJ1-5
v_gene: TRBV19
CDR3nt: TGTGCCAGTAGTTTGACATGGGGGGCGAATCAGCCCCAGCATTTT
CDR3aa: CASSLTWGANQPQHF

d_gene: TRBD1
abundance: -
j_gene: TRBJ1-1
v_gene: TRBV29-1
CDR3nt: TGCAGCGTCCCGGGACAGGGAGCTTTCTTT
CDR3aa: CSVPGQGAFF

d_gene: -
abundance: many
j_gene: TRBJ1-2
v_gene: TRBV2
CDR3nt: TGTGCCAGCAGGGAGATGACATTTGGCTACACCTTC
CDR3aa: CASREMTFGYTF

d_gene: -
abundance: -
j_gene: TRBJ2-7
v_gene: TRBV7-9
CDR3nt: TGTGCCAGCAGCTTAGTTGGAAGGGCTCAGTACTTC
CDR3aa: CASSLVGRAQYF

d_gene: -
abundance: -
j_gene: TRBJ2-7
v_gene: TRBV20-1
CDR3nt: TGCAGTGCTAGTTTCGGTCCCTACGAGCAGTACTTC
CDR3aa: CSASFGPYEQYF

d_gene: -
abundance: few
j_gene: TRBJ2-5
v_gene: TRBV2
CDR3nt: TGTGCCAGCAGTGAAGCGTCCGCGGGGGCTGAGACCCAGTACTTC
CDR3aa: CASSEASAGAETQYF

d_gene: -
abundance: -
j_gene: TRBJ1-2
v_gene: TRBV20-1
CDR3nt: TGCAGTGCTAGAGATAACATTGGGGGTGGCTACACCTTC
CDR3aa: CSARDNIGGGYTF

d_gene: -
abundance: -
j_gene: TRBJ2-7
v_gene: TRBV6-1
CDR3nt: TGTGCCAGCAGTGAAGCGCGCGGCAGGGGCTACGAGCAGTACTTC
CDR3aa: CASSEARGRGYEQYF

d_gene: -
abundance: many
j_gene: TRBJ1-4
v_gene: TRBV7-9
CDR3nt: TGTGCCAGCAGCTCGAAAAAGGGGCGGTACGAAAAACTGTTTTTT
CDR3aa: CASSSKKGRYEKLFF

d_gene: -
abundance: -
j_gene: TRBJ2-2
v_gene: TRBV2
CDR3nt: TGTGCCAGCAGTGAGCCCGGGACACTCGTACACACCGGGGAGCTGTTTTTT
CDR3aa: CASSEPGTLVHTGELFF

d_gene: -
abundance: -
j_gene: TRBJ2-5
v_gene: TRBV2
CDR3nt: TGTGCCAACAGTCAAAGACAGAGAGAGACCCAGTACTTC
CDR3aa: CANSQRQRETQYF

d_gene: -
abundance: -
j_gene: TRBJ1-4
v_gene: TRBV4-1
CDR3nt: TGCGCCAGCAGCCAAGATGGGATGAATGAAAAACTGTTTTTT
CDR3aa: CASSQDGMNEKLFF

d_gene: TRBD1
abundance: many
j_gene: TRBJ1-4
v_gene: TRBV20-1
CDR3nt: TGCAGTGCTCGTGTTACAGGGGGCGAAAGTGAAAAACTGTTTTTT
CDR3aa: CSARVTGGESEKLFF

d_gene: -
abundance: few
j_gene: TRBJ1-2
v_gene: TRBV7-9
CDR3nt: TGCGCCAGCAGCCAGGTTACAGGGAAAGCTAACTATGGCTACACCTTC
CDR3aa: CASSQVTGKANYGYTF

d_gene: -
abundance: many
j_gene: TRBJ1-3
v_gene: TRBV2
CDR3nt: TGTGCCAGCAGTGACCGGGGGGTGGCTGGAAACACCATATATTTT
CDR3aa: CASSDRGVAGNTIYF

d_gene: -
abundance: -
j_gene: TRBJ2-5
v_gene: TRBV14
CDR3nt: TGTGCCAGCAGCCAAGGCTGGGGTCCAGAGACCCAGTACTTC
CDR3aa: CASSQGWGPETQYF

d_gene: -
abundance: few
j_gene: TRBJ1-1
v_gene: TRBV20-1
CDR3nt: TGCAGTGCTTCGGCGAACACTGAAGCTTTCTTT
CDR3aa: CSASANTEAFF

d_gene: -
abundance: -
j_gene: TRBJ1-1
v_gene: TRBV7-9
CDR3nt: TGTGCCAGCAGCCAGGACAGCAACACTGAAGCTTTCTTT
CDR3aa: CASSQDSNTEAFF

d_gene: -
abundance: -
j_gene: TRBJ2-3
v_gene: TRBV25-1
CDR3nt: TGTGCCAGCAGTGAATCATCCACAGATACGCAGTATTTT
CDR3aa: CASSESSTDTQYF

d_gene: -
abundance: -
j_gene: TRBJ2-7
v_gene: TRBV15
CDR3nt: TGTGCCACCAGCAGAGCAGGGGCGAGCTCCTACGAGCAGTACTTC
CDR3aa: CATSRAGASSYEQYF

d_gene: -
abundance: few
j_gene: TRBJ1-1
v_gene: TRBV19
CDR3nt: TGTGCCAGTAGTATCACGGTCGAAGCTTTCTTT
CDR3aa: CASSITVEAFF

d_gene: TRBD1
abundance: once
j_gene: TRBJ1-1
v_gene: TRBV7-9
CDR3nt: TGTGCCAGCAGCCCAAGTCGACAGGGGACGAACACTGAAGCTTTCTTT
CDR3aa: CASSPSRQGTNTEAFF